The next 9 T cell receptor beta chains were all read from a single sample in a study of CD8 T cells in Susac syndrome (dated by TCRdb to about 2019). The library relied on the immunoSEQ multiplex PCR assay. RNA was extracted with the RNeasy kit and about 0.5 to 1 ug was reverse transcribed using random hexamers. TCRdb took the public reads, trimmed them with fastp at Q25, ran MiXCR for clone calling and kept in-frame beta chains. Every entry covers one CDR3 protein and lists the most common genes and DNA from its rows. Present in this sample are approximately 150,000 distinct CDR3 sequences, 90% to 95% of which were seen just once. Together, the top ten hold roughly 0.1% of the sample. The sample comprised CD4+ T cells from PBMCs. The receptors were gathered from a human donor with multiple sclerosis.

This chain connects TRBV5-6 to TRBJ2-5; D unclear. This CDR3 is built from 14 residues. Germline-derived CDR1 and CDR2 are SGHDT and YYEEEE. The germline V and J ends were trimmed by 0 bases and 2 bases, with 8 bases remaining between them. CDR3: CASSLVVSQETQYF. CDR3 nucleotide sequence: TGTGCCAGCAGCTTGGTAGTCAGTCAAGAGACCCAGTACTTC.

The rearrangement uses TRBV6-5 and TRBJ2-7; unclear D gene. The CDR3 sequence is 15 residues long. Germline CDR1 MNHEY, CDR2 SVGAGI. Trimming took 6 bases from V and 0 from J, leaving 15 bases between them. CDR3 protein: CASSTGSRSSYEQYF. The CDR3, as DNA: TGTGCCAGCAGCACCGGGTCCCGCAGCTCCTACGAGCAGTACTTC.

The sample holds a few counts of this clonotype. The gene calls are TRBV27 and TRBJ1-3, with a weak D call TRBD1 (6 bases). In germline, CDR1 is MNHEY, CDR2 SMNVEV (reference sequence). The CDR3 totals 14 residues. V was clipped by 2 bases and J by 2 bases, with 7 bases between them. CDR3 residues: CASSLQGPGNTIYF. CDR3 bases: TGTGCCAGCAGTTTACAGGGGCCTGGAAACACCATATATTTT.

In DNA, the CDR3 is TGCAGCGTCCTCCAGGGGTATGAGCAGTTCTTC. Translation gives CSVLQGYEQFF. This rearrangement joins TRBV29-1 to TRBJ2-1; maybe TRBD1 (6 bases). Trimming removed 6 bases at V and 8 bases at J, with 11 bases between. The CDR3 is 11 amino acids. Germline V gives CDR1 SQVTM, CDR2 ANQGSEA.

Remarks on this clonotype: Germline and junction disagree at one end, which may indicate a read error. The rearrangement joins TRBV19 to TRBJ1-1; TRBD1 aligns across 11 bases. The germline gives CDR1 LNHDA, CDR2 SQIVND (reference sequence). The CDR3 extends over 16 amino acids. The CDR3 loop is CASSITGQGASRETFF. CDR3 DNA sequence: TGTGCCAGTAGTATCACCGGACAGGGGGCAAGTCGTGAAACTTTCTTT.

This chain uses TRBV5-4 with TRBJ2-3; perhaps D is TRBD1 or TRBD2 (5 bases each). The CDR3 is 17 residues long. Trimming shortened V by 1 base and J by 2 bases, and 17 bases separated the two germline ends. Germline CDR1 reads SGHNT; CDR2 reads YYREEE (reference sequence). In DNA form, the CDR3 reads TGTGCCAGCAGCTTGCCGCCGGGACGGAGGCCCACAGATACGCAGTATTTT. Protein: CASSLPPGRRPTDTQYF. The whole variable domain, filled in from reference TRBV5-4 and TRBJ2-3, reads ETGVTQSPTHLIKTRGQQVTLRCSSQSGHNTVSWYQQALGQGPQFIFQYYREEENGRGNFPPRFSGLQFPNYSSELNVNALELDDSALYLCASSLPPGRRPTDTQYFGPGTRLTVL.

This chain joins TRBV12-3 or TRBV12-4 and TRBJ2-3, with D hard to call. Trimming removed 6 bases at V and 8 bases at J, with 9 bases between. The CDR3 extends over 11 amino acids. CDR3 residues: CASSREGTQYF. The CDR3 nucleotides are TGTGCCAGCAGCCGTGAAGGTACGCAGTATTTT.

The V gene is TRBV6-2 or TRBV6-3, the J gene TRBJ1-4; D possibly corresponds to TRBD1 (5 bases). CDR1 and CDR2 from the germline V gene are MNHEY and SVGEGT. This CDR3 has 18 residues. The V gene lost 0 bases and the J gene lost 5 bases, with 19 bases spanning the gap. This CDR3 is CASSYSRAPAGKNEKLFF. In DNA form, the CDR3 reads TGTGCCAGCAGTTACTCGAGAGCCCCGGCAGGGAAGAATGAAAAACTGTTTTTT.

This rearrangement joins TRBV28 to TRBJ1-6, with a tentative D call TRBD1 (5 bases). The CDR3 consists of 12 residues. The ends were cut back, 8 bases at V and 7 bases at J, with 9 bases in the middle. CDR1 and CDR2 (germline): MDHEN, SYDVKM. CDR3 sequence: CASGAGNSPLHF. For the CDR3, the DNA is TGTGCCAGCGGGGCAGGGAATTCACCCCTCCACTTT.